This note documents a single TCR beta chain sequence. The sample comes from a study of T cells after yellow fever vaccination. Template-switching 5'RACE yielded the TCR cDNA; a universal primer site and UMIs were added in the process. TCRdb recomputed calls from the 5' RACE reads with MiXCR, one row per CDR3 protein. The repertoire holds 350,000 or so distinct CDR3 sequences, 8% to 9.5% seen once, with 17% in the top ten. CDR1 is SGHTA, CDR2 FQGNSA, per germline. Between the trimmed V and J ends, which lost 3 bases and 4 bases, there was a span of 16 bases. This CDR3 has 16 amino acids. The sequence was collected from a man aged 18 to 30 who received the YFV17D yellow fever vaccine. This chain links TRBV7-2 with TRBJ2-1; D is possibly TRBD1 or TRBD2 (6 bases each). The sample was PBMCs, taken roughly 46 days after the first yellow fever vaccination. The CDR3 coding sequence is TGTGCCAGCAGCTTTCGCCGGGGGCTGACTTACAATGAGCAGTTCTTC. It encodes CASSFRRGLTYNEQFF.